The 27 T cell receptor beta chains below come from one sample, sequenced in a study of T cells in Graves' hyperthyroidism and ophthalmopathy. RNA transcripts gave rise to amplified TCR beta CDR3 regions. With the HTBI primer set, the TCR CDR3 went through a first round of RT-PCR. TCRdb used MiXCR to reprocess the multiplex PCR reads, holding one entry per CDR3 protein. In the table there are about 840,000 distinct CDR3 sequences, around 38% of which are singletons. The sequencing sample was made of blood. The receptors stem from a man between 18 and 35 years old with Graves' hyperthyroidism.

Notes on this clonotype: The germline gene is not matched at one end of the junction; a read error may be the cause. The J gene is TRBJ2-7, the V gene TRBV7-9, with D tentatively TRBD1 (6 bases). The CDR3 runs 13 residues. The germline gives CDR1 SEHNR, CDR2 FQNEAQ (reference sequence). CDR3 nucleotides: TGTGCCGGCAGCCAGGGGACGGGGTACGAGCAGTACTTC. It encodes CAGSQGTGYEQYF.

The genes are TRBV5-2 and TRBJ1-4. TRBV5-2 corresponds to a pseudogene. The CDR3 is made up of 14 amino acids. The CDR3 loop reads CASKDGSTNEKLFF. The CDR3 DNA sequence: TGTGCCAGCAAAGACGGATCAACTAATGAAAAACTGTTTTTT.

There are a few counts of this clonotype. One junction end disagrees with the germline gene, perhaps due to a read error. This chain links TRBV7-2 with TRBJ2-7, with TRBD2 matching over 16 bases. The germline gives CDR1 SGHTA, CDR2 FQGNSA. The length of the CDR3 is 17 residues. As DNA, the CDR3 is TGTGCCAGCAGCCCAGGGACTAGCGGGAGGGCCTCCAACGAGCAGTACTTC. Its translation is CASSPGTSGRASNEQYF.

This clonotype came up a few times. This rearrangement joins TRBV5-1 to TRBJ1-1, with a tentative D call TRBD1 (5 bases). The V and J ends lost 4 bases and 4 bases respectively, with 14 bases between them. This CDR3 is 14 amino acids long. Germline loops: CDR1 SGHRS, CDR2 YFSETQ. The CDR3 reads CASSVDMRGTEAFF. CDR3 in DNA: TGCGCCAGCAGCGTAGACATGAGGGGCACTGAAGCTTTCTTT.

The chain recombines TRBV7-2 with TRBJ1-3; TRBD1 aligns across 10 bases. The CDR3 runs 15 residues. Looked up from germline, CDR1 is SGHTA and CDR2 is FQGNSA. V was clipped by 5 bases and J by 6 bases; unmatched bases: 7. CDR3 region: CASSMGQGNKNTIYF. For the CDR3, the DNA is TGTGCCAGCAGCATGGGACAGGGGAATAAAAACACCATATATTTT.

This clonotype occurred once. V usage is TRBV12-3 or TRBV12-4 and J usage is TRBJ1-5, with unresolved D. The CDR3 runs 13 residues. The V end was cut by 6 bases, the J end by 7 bases, with 13 bases between. The CDR3 loop reads CASRPRLGQPQHF. As DNA, the CDR3 is TGTGCCAGCAGACCGAGACTGGGCCAGCCCCAGCATTTT.

The genes are TRBV9 and TRBJ2-7; 11 bases are shared with TRBD2. This CDR3 spans 18 amino acids. Per the germline V gene, CDR1 is SGDLS and CDR2 is YYNGEE. Germline trimming cut 4 bases from V and 0 bases from J; bases unmatched to any gene: 12. In nucleotides, the CDR3 is TGTGCCAGCAGCTTGGGACAGGGACTAGCGGTAAGCTCCTACGAGCAGTACTTC. Its protein product is CASSLGQGLAVSSYEQYF.

This clonotype was recorded a few times. This chain joins TRBV2 and TRBJ2-7, with 11 nucleotides matching TRBD1. The CDR3 loop spans 14 amino acids. The V segment lost 8 bases and the J segment 6 bases; nucleotides outside the gene matches: 9. In germline, CDR1 is SNHLY, CDR2 FYNNEI. Here the CDR3 reads CASVGQGATGEQYF. The CDR3 bases are TGTGCCAGCGTTGGACAGGGGGCAACGGGCGAGCAGTACTTC.

This clonotype was seen a handful of times. The J gene is TRBJ2-2, the V gene TRBV6-5; D call uncertain. Trimming removed 6 bases from V and 5 bases from J, with 10 bases in between. There are 13 residues in the CDR3. Germline V gives CDR1 MNHEY, CDR2 SVGAGI. CDR3 bases: TGTGCCAGCAGGAACTGGGGTACCGGGGAGCTGTTTTTT. It yields the protein CASRNWGTGELFF.

The V gene is TRBV29-1, the J gene TRBJ2-5; D call uncertain. The end of the DNA is better explained by TRBJ2-1, so the J call may be wrong. CDR1 SQVTM and CDR2 ANQGSEA come from the germline V gene. CDR3 size: 9 residues. In DNA form, the CDR3 reads TGCAGCGTTGATGAGTATCAGTTCTTC. Its protein is CSVDEYQFF.

The rearrangement uses TRBV2 and TRBJ1-5; no definite D call. The CDR3 is made up of 11 amino acids. CDR1 and CDR2 from the germline V gene are SNHLY and FYNNEI. V lost 4 bases to trimming and J lost 11 bases, with 9 bases between them. This CDR3 is CASSVRETQHF. The CDR3 nucleotides read TGTGCCAGCAGTGTTAGAGAGACCCAGCATTTT.

This clonotype was counted at least ten times. The chain combines TRBV5-1 with TRBJ2-7, with D possibly being TRBD2 (5 bases). This CDR3 contains 14 residues. Looked up from germline, CDR1 is SGHRS and CDR2 is YFSETQ. The V end was cut by 0 bases, the J end by 5 bases, with 12 bases between. DNA for the CDR3: TGCGCCAGCAGCTTGGAGCCTAGCCTCGACGAGCAGTACTTC. Its protein product is CASSLEPSLDEQYF.

In its sample, this clonotype was seen many times. The chain uses TRBV7-2 and TRBJ1-6; D is unresolved. Germline CDR1 SGHTA, CDR2 FQGNSA. The CDR3 has 15 residues. The V gene lost 5 bases and the J gene lost 0 bases, with 8 bases spanning the gap. For the CDR3, the DNA is TGTGCCAGCAGCGAAGAAAGCTCCTATAATTCACCCCTCCACTTT. Residues: CASSEESSYNSPLHF.

Remarks on this clonotype: Without the conserved terminal phenylalanine or tryptophan, this CDR3 likely stems from a read error. The DNA is left out, because the CDR3 cannot be placed on it with certainty; the CDR3 is given as TCRdb lists it. V is TRBV29-1 and J is TRBJ1-1; TRBD1, the table's D call, was not compared with the DNA. The CDR3 length is 10 residues, termini included. Germline loops: CDR1 SQVTM, CDR2 ANQGSEA. The CDR3 is CSVLAGDGFS.

This rearrangement joins TRBV12-3 or TRBV12-4 to TRBJ2-7; D is unresolved. The CDR3 loop spans 12 amino acids. The CDR3 is CASVGAAFEQYF. DNA of the CDR3: TGTGCTAGTGTTGGTGCTGCATTCGAGCAGTACTTC.

V is TRBV7-9 and J is TRBJ2-7; D gene unclear. V lost 2 bases, J lost 5 bases, and 7 bases lay in between. Germline V CDR1 and CDR2: SEHNR, FQNEAQ (reference sequence). CDR3 length: 12 amino acids. The CDR3 region has the DNA TGTGCCAGCAGCTTAAATCAGGACGAGCAGTACTTC. Translating it yields CASSLNQDEQYF.

This clonotype was observed many times. This sequence joins TRBV20-1 and TRBJ2-5; 7 nucleotides align to TRBD1. This CDR3 has 12 residues. V shed 7 bases, J shed 5 bases, and the junction held 7 bases outside the gene matches. Looked up from germline, CDR1 is DFQATT and CDR2 is SNEGSKA (reference sequence). The CDR3 region has the DNA TGCAGTGGGGCCGGGACAGACGAGACCCAGTACTTC. Encoded protein: CSGAGTDETQYF.

This clonotype was picked up a small number of times. The chain uses TRBV9 and TRBJ2-2; D is possibly TRBD1 (5 bases). Germline V gene sequence: CDR1 SGDLS, CDR2 YYNGEE. Trimming left V 4 bases short and J 4 bases short, with 14 bases between. The CDR3 totals 15 residues. CDR3 residues: CASSRTMTATGELFF. The CDR3 DNA reads as TGTGCCAGCAGCCGCACAATGACAGCCACCGGGGAGCTGTTTTTT.

There are many counts of this clonotype. The chain's CDR3 is CAISEQGENSPLHF. The CDR3 bases are TGTGCCATCAGTGAGCAGGGGGAAAATTCACCCCTCCACTTT. The J gene is TRBJ1-6, the V gene TRBV10-3; 7 nucleotides align to TRBD1. CDR1 and CDR2 from the germline V gene are ENHRY and SYGVKD. The CDR3 totals 14 residues. Trimming cost V 2 bases and J 7 bases; bases outside gene matches: 2.

The chain carries TRBV7-9 and TRBJ2-7; 9 bases are a match to TRBD1. V was pared by 8 bases and J by 1 base, with 6 bases of the junction left unmatched. The germline CDR1 and CDR2 sequences are SEHNR and FQNEAQ (reference sequence). There are 14 residues in the CDR3. The DNA for the CDR3 is TGTGCCAGCCAAACGACAGGGGGGTCCTACGAGCAGTACTTC. This gives the protein CASQTTGGSYEQYF.

In this sample, this clonotype turned up many times. Its ends do not fully match the called genes, so a read error is possible. The gene calls are TRBV5-1 and TRBJ1-1; no definite D call. CDR1 and CDR2 (germline): SGHRS, YFSETQ. The length of the CDR3 is 13 residues. The DNA for the CDR3 is TGTGCCAGCAGCTTAAACACGAACACTGAAGCTTTCTTT. It encodes CASSLNTNTEAFF.

This clonotype was seen more than once but under ten times. The gene calls are TRBV7-6 and TRBJ2-5; tentatively, D is TRBD1 (6 bases). Germline V gene lookup returns CDR1 SGHVS and CDR2 FNYEAQ. The V end was cut by 1 base, the J end by 7 bases, with 13 bases between. The CDR3 loop spans 14 amino acids. The CDR3 sequence is CASSLGHQGGTQYF. The CDR3 DNA follows: TGTGCCAGCAGCTTAGGTCACCAAGGGGGGACCCAGTACTTC.

V and J are TRBV9 and TRBJ2-5; D gene unclear. The CDR3 totals 13 residues. Germline CDR1 reads SGDLS; CDR2 reads YYNGEE. Trimming pared 4 bases from V and 3 bases from J, leaving 10 bases between. CDR3 DNA sequence: TGTGCCAGCAGCCCCCACCCCGAAGAGACCCAGTACTTC. Encoded protein: CASSPHPEETQYF.

The table lists this clonotype with many counts. The chain uses TRBV19 and TRBJ1-6, with 7 bases aligning to TRBD1. This CDR3 has 14 residues. V was pared by 10 bases and J by 10 bases, with 13 bases of the junction left unmatched. From germline, CDR1 is LNHDA and CDR2 SQIVND (reference sequence). The CDR3 DNA reads TGTGCCACCGAGTGGGGAGGGGGCGGCTCACCCCTCCACTTT. Its protein is CATEWGGGGSPLHF. Together with reference TRBV19 and TRBJ1-6, the CDR3 gives the full variable domain: DGGITQSPKYLFRKEGQNVTLSCEQNLNHDAMYWYRQDPGQGLRLIYYSQIVNDFQKGDIAEGYSVSREKKESFPLTVTSAQKNPTAFYLCATEWGGGGSPLHFGNGTRLTVT.

V and J are TRBV20-1 and TRBJ2-7; D is unresolved. Germline V gene lookup returns CDR1 DFQATT and CDR2 SNEGSKA (reference sequence). Trimming pared 4 bases from V and 1 base from J, leaving 11 bases between. This CDR3 region has 13 residues. CDR3 DNA sequence: TGCAGTGCTACTCGGCGGAATTCCTACGAGCAGTACTTC. Amino acids: CSATRRNSYEQYF.

This clonotype was recorded many times. V gene TRBV29-1 combines with J gene TRBJ1-2; D not certain. The CDR3 runs 13 residues. Germline CDR1 reads SQVTM; CDR2 reads ANQGSEA. The V gene lost 8 bases and the J gene lost 2 bases, with 15 bases spanning the gap. CDR3 DNA: TGCAGCCATCGGCAGGAACTAAACTATGGCTACACCTTC. Its translation: CSHRQELNYGYTF. The variable domain in full, completed from reference TRBV29-1 and TRBJ1-2, reads SAVISQKPSRDICQRGTSLTIQCQVDSQVTMMFWYRQQPGQSLTLIATANQGSEATYESGFVIDKFPISRPNLTFSTLTVSNMSPEDSSIYLCSHRQELNYGYTFGSGTRLTVV.

This chain links TRBV11-2 with TRBJ2-7; D perhaps matches TRBD1 (6 bases). CDR1 is SGHAT and CDR2 is FQNNGV in the germline V gene. The CDR3 runs 14 residues. The V end was cut by 5 bases, the J end by 4 bases, with 15 bases between. The CDR3 nucleotides read TGTGCCAGCAGCGTAGCCACAGGGAAGTACGAGCAGTACTTC. Amino acid sequence: CASSVATGKYEQYF.